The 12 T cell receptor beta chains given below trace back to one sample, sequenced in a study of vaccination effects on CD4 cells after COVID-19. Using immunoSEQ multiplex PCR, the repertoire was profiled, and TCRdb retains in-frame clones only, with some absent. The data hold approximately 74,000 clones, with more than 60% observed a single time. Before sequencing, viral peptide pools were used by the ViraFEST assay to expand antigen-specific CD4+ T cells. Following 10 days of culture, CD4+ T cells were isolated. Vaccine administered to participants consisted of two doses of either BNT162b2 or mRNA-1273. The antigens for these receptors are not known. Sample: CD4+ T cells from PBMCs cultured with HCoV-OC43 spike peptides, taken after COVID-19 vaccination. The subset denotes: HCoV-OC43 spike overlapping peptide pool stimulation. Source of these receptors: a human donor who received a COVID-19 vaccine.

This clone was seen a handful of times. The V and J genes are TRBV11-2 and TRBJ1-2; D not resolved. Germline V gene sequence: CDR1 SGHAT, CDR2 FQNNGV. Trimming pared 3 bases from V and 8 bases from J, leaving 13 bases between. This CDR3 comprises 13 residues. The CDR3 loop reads CASSFTEARGYTF. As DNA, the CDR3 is TGTGCCAGCAGCTTCACAGAGGCCCGGGGCTACACCTTC.

CDR3 sequence: CASRGTGRGNEQFF. CDR3 DNA sequence: TGTGCCAGCAGAGGGACAGGGAGGGGTAATGAGCAGTTCTTC. The chain is built from TRBV11-2 and TRBJ2-1; 9 nucleotides match TRBD1. The CDR3 has 14 residues. Germline assignment: CDR1 SGHAT and CDR2 FQNNGV. Trimming removed 6 bases from V and 7 bases from J; junction bases left unmatched: 7.

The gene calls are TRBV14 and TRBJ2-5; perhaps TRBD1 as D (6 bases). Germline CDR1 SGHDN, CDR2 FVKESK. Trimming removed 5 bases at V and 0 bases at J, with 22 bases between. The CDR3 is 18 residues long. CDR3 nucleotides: TGTGCCAGCAGCGGTCGTACCTCAGGGGCCCCAAACCAAGAGACCCAGTACTTC. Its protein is CASSGRTSGAPNQETQYF.

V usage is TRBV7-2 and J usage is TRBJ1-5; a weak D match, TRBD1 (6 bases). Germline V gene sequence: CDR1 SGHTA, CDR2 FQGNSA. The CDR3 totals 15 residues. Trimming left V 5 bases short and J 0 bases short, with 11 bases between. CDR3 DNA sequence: TGTGCCAGCAGCCCCGGGACATATAGCAATCAGCCCCAGCATTTT. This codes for CASSPGTYSNQPQHF.

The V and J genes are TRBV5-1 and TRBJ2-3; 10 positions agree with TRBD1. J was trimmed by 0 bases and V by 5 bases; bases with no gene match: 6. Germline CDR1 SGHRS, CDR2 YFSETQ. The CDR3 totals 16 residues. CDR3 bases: TGCGCCAGCAGAAGACAGGGGGCGGGGAGCACAGATACGCAGTATTTT. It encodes CASRRQGAGSTDTQYF.

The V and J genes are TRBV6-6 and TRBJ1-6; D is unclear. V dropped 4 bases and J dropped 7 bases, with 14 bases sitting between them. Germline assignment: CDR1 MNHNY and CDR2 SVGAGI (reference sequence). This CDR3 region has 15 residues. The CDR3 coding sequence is TGTGCCAGCAGTTCCACGGGGAGAGCCAATTCACCCCTCCACTTT. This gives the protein CASSSTGRANSPLHF.

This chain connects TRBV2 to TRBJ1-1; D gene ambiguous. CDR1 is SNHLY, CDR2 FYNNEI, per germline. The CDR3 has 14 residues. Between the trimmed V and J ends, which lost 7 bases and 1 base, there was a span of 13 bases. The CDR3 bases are TGTGCCAGCACCTTGGACCGAGGGAACACTGAAGCTTTCTTT. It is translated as CASTLDRGNTEAFF.

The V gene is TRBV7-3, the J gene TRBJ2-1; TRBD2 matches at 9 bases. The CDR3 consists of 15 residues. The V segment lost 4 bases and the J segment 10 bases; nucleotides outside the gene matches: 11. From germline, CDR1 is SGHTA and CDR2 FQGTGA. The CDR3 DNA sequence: TGTGCCAGCAGCTCCTCCTCGCGGGGGGGCGGGGAGCAGTTCTTC. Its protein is CASSSSSRGGGEQFF.

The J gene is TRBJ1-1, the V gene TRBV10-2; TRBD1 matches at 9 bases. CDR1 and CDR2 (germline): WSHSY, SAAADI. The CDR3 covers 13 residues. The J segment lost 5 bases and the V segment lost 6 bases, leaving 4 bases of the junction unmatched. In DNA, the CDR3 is TGCGCCAGCAGGGGACAGGGAAGGACTGAAGCTTTCTTT. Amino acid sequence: CASRGQGRTEAFF.

The CDR3 reads CASSDLQGNSPLHF. In nucleotides, the CDR3 is TGTGCCAGCAGCGATCTGCAGGGTAATTCACCCCTCCACTTT. The chain recombines TRBV3-1 (or the pseudogene TRBV3-2) with TRBJ1-6, with a weak D call TRBD1 (5 bases). Trimming took 5 bases from V and 6 from J, leaving 11 bases between them. Germline assignment: CDR1 LGHDT and CDR2 YNNKEL (reference sequence). This CDR3 spans 14 amino acids.

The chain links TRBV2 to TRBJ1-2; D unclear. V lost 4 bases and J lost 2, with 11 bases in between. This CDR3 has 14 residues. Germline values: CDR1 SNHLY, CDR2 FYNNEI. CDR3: CASSVGRSNYGYTF. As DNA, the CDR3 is TGTGCCAGCAGTGTGGGGAGATCCAACTATGGCTACACCTTC.

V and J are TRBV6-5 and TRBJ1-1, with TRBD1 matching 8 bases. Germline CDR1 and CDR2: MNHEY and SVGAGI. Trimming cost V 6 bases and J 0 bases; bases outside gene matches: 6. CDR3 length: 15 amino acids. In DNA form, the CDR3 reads TGTGCCAGCAGGGGACAGGCTGGAATGAACACTGAAGCTTTCTTT. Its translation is CASRGQAGMNTEAFF.